This entry lists 23 T cell receptor beta chains sequenced from one sample in a study of identical twins. TCRdb re-derived calls from the 5' RACE reads in MiXCR, one entry per CDR3 protein. Counted here are about 660,000 distinct CDR3 sequences, 8.6% occurring once; the ten biggest clones make up 0.98%. The data also belong to a second study, concerning yellow fever vaccine responses in identical twins.

The material sequenced was PBMCs. The receptor source for this set is a woman aged 18-35 years in good health.

This clonotype was seen a handful of times. V and J are TRBV10-3 and TRBJ2-1, with 7 bases lining up with TRBD2. V shed 5 bases and J 8 bases; nucleotides not matched to a gene: 12. The CDR3 runs 15 residues. In germline, CDR1 is ENHRY, CDR2 SYGVKD. CDR3: CAISRLADASDEQFF. CDR3 in DNA: TGTGCCATCAGTCGGCTAGCGGACGCTTCCGATGAGCAGTTCTTC.

This clonotype was seen repeatedly, ten times or more. The V gene is TRBV4-3, the J gene TRBJ2-5, with D perhaps matching TRBD2 (5 bases). Trimming cost V 5 bases and J 3 bases, with 10 bases left between them. Germline V gene data show CDR1 as LGHNA and CDR2 as YSLEER. The CDR3 has 13 amino acids. The DNA for the CDR3 is TGCGCCAGCAGCGGACTCCTGGAAGAGACCCAGTACTTC. It translates to CASSGLLEETQYF.

This clonotype was counted ten times or more. The chain combines TRBV4-3 with TRBJ2-7; 8 positions agree with TRBD2. The CDR3 is 16 amino acids. Germline V gene lookup returns CDR1 LGHNA and CDR2 YSLEER. Trimming removed 0 bases from V and 3 bases from J; junction bases left unmatched: 7. CDR3 protein: CASSQDIEREYYEQYF. In nucleotides, the CDR3 is TGCGCCAGCAGCCAAGATATCGAGCGGGAGTACTACGAGCAGTACTTC.

This clonotype showed up many times. The CDR3, as DNA: TGCAGTGCTAGAGATGGCCGGGAGTTATACGAGCAGTACTTC. Translated: CSARDGRELYEQYF. The chain uses TRBV20-1 and TRBJ2-7; the D gene is possibly TRBD2 (6 bases). V lost 0 bases, J lost 4 bases, and 13 bases lay in between. This CDR3 spans 14 amino acids. Germline V gene data show CDR1 as DFQATT and CDR2 as SNEGSKA (reference sequence).

The V call is TRBV20-1, the J call TRBJ2-3; TRBD2 agrees at 10 bases. This CDR3 contains 15 residues. Germline trimming cut 6 bases from V and 6 bases from J; bases unmatched to any gene: 12. From germline, CDR1 is DFQATT and CDR2 SNEGSKA (reference sequence). CDR3 amino acids: CSAGIAGGTMDTQYF. Here the CDR3 DNA reads TGCAGTGCGGGTATAGCGGGAGGTACAATGGATACGCAGTATTTT.

This clonotype came up many times. The chain uses TRBV7-2 and TRBJ2-7, with 10 bases matching TRBD2. CDR1 and CDR2 (germline): SGHTA, FQGNSA. V lost 5 bases, J lost 2 bases, and 9 bases stayed unmatched. This CDR3 contains 16 residues. This CDR3 is CASSPPGLATTYEQYF. CDR3 DNA: TGTGCCAGCAGCCCGCCGGGACTAGCGACAACCTACGAGCAGTACTTC.

J is TRBJ1-6 and V is TRBV7-9; D unclear. This CDR3 spans 14 amino acids. CDR1 is SEHNR, CDR2 FQNEAQ, per germline (reference sequence). Trimming stripped 8 bases from V and 7 bases from J, with 15 bases between. The CDR3 DNA reads as TGTGCCAGCCGCCTTCAGGAGGGCAATTCACCCCTCCACTTT. It is translated as CASRLQEGNSPLHF.

The sample holds a few counts of this clonotype. The chain uses TRBV28 and TRBJ2-7; 10 bases map to TRBD2. Germline loops: CDR1 MDHEN, CDR2 SYDVKM. V lost 3 bases, J lost 7 bases, and 6 bases stayed unmatched. The CDR3 is 14 residues long. The CDR3 region has the DNA TGTGCCAGCAGTTTCTGGGGACTAGCGCGTGAGCAGTACTTC. It encodes CASSFWGLAREQYF.

The chain joins TRBV9 to TRBJ2-3; 12 positions match TRBD2. Trimming removed 0 bases from V and 5 bases from J; junction bases left unmatched: 19. The CDR3 covers 21 residues. Germline V gene sequence: CDR1 SGDLS, CDR2 YYNGEE. The CDR3 spells CASSVGRFWSASGGAEDTQYF. In DNA, the CDR3 is TGTGCCAGCAGCGTAGGACGCTTTTGGTCCGCTAGCGGGGGGGCCGAAGATACGCAGTATTTT.

V gene TRBV20-1 combines with J gene TRBJ2-2; the match to TRBD2 covers 7 bases. The CDR3 is 15 residues long. V dropped 4 bases and J dropped 0; count of bases not matched to a gene: 5. Germline V gene data show CDR1 as DFQATT and CDR2 as SNEGSKA (reference sequence). The CDR3: CSAKTGGANTGELFF. Written as DNA, the CDR3 is TGCAGTGCTAAGACGGGGGGTGCGAACACCGGGGAGCTGTTTTTT.

This clonotype was found a few times. The chain is built from TRBV4-3 and TRBJ2-7; D perhaps matches TRBD1 (6 bases). Germline CDR1 LGHNA, CDR2 YSLEER. V gave up 1 base and J gave up 0 bases, with 10 bases separating them. CDR3 length: 15 residues. DNA for the CDR3: TGCGCCAGCAGCCAAGGCCCGGACAGCTCCTACGAGCAGTACTTC. This sequence encodes CASSQGPDSSYEQYF.

This clonotype has a count of ten or more. The genes are TRBV12-3 or TRBV12-4 and TRBJ2-3; 8 bases are a match to TRBD2. The length of the CDR3 is 15 residues. The V segment lost 6 bases and the J segment 4 bases; nucleotides outside the gene matches: 9. CDR3 protein: CASRDGRAGADTQYF. As DNA, the CDR3 is TGTGCCAGCAGGGACGGGAGGGCCGGGGCAGATACGCAGTATTTT.

The J gene is TRBJ2-1, the V gene TRBV27, with TRBD2 identical over 10 bases. The germline gives CDR1 MNHEY, CDR2 SMNVEV (reference sequence). The CDR3 runs to 18 residues. J was trimmed by 6 bases and V by 3 bases; bases with no gene match: 14. CDR3 sequence reads: CASSFRTSGGPLLNEQFF. For the CDR3, the DNA is TGTGCCAGCAGTTTTAGGACTAGCGGAGGCCCTCTTCTCAATGAGCAGTTCTTC.

This clonotype was detected a few times. The rearrangement uses TRBV12-3 or TRBV12-4 and TRBJ2-7; weak D call: TRBD2 (7 bases). This CDR3 has 14 amino acids. Trimming stripped 6 bases from V and 3 bases from J, with 15 bases between. For the CDR3, the DNA is TGTGCCAGCAGAGGGGGAGGGTTAGGCTACGAGCAGTACTTC. Protein: CASRGGGLGYEQYF.

The chain links TRBV4-1 to TRBJ2-5, with TRBD1 matching 7 bases. CDR1 is MGHRA and CDR2 is YSYEKL in the germline V gene. The CDR3 sequence is 14 residues long. Losses at the gene ends were 5 bases for V and 1 base for J; bases not matched to a gene: 4. CDR3 protein: CASSVRDSQETQYF. The CDR3 region has the DNA TGCGCCAGCAGCGTCCGGGACAGCCAAGAGACCCAGTACTTC.

The J gene is TRBJ2-1, the V gene TRBV11-3; 9 bases match TRBD2. Per germline, CDR1 SGHNT and CDR2 YENEEA. This CDR3 has 16 residues. V dropped 8 bases and J dropped 7; count of bases not matched to a gene: 15. Written as DNA, the CDR3 is TGTGCCAGCGCCACTCGTGGGGCGGGAGGGCGTAATGAGCAGTTCTTC. Translating gives CASATRGAGGRNEQFF.

The V gene is TRBV5-1, the J gene TRBJ2-1, with D possibly being TRBD2 (5 bases). The germline V gene encodes CDR1 SGHRS and CDR2 YFSETQ. The CDR3 is 14 amino acids. Trimming removed 6 bases at V and 8 bases at J, with 18 bases between. CDR3 sequence (DNA): TGCGCCAGCATTTCGGGGATTCCCCAAGATGAGCAGTTCTTC. Encoded protein: CASISGIPQDEQFF.

The chain joins TRBV21-1 to TRBJ1-4; the table gives TRBD1 as D, unverified against the DNA. TRBV21-1 is a pseudogene segment. CDR3 length: 15 residues. DNA for the CDR3: TGTGCCAGCAGCAAAGAGGGGCAGAGGAATGAAAAACTGTTTTTT. Protein: CASSKEGQRNEKLFF.

This clonotype was counted between two and nine times. This chain's CDR3 is CASSSAGVNTGELFF. For the CDR3, the DNA is TGTGCCAGCAGCTCTGCCGGAGTAAACACCGGGGAGCTGTTTTTT. J is TRBJ2-2 and V is TRBV12-3 or TRBV12-4; no definite D call. The CDR3 runs 15 residues. V gave up 6 bases and J gave up 2 bases, with 13 bases separating them.

V is TRBV7-6 and J is TRBJ2-1, with TRBD1 matching 11 bases. Losses at the gene ends were 3 bases for V and 5 bases for J; bases not matched to a gene: 3. In germline, CDR1 is SGHVS, CDR2 FNYEAQ. The CDR3 is 15 amino acids. The chain's CDR3 is CASSLGTGGHNEQFF. The CDR3 DNA follows: TGTGCCAGCAGCTTGGGGACAGGGGGACACAATGAGCAGTTCTTC.

This clonotype was seen a few times. The rearrangement uses TRBV11-2 and TRBJ1-2, with D possibly matching TRBD1 (5 bases). Germline values: CDR1 SGHAT, CDR2 FQNNGV. Trimming stripped 5 bases from V and 1 base from J, with 23 bases between. The CDR3 length is 18 residues. For the CDR3, the DNA is TGTGCCAGCAGCCCCCAGCGATCAACAGGACACCTTAACTATGGCTACACCTTC. Its protein product is CASSPQRSTGHLNYGYTF. Supplemented by reference TRBV11-2 and TRBJ1-2, the full variable domain reads EAGVAQSPRYKIIEKRQSVAFWCNPISGHATLYWYQQILGQGPKLLIQFQNNGVVDDSQLPKDRFSAERLKGVDSTLKIQPAKLEDSAVYLCASSPQRSTGHLNYGYTFGSGTRLTVV.

This rearrangement joins TRBV6-1 to TRBJ2-7; 7 nucleotides match TRBD2. The germline gives CDR1 MNHNS, CDR2 SASEGT. This CDR3 is built from 14 residues. The J segment lost 1 base and the V segment lost 5 bases, leaving 5 bases of the junction unmatched. CDR3 in amino acids: CASSRTSPSYEQYF. The CDR3 region has the DNA TGTGCCAGCAGTAGGACTAGTCCATCCTACGAGCAGTACTTC.

The sample holds many counts of this clonotype. This chain uses TRBV6-2 or TRBV6-3 with TRBJ1-2; D is uncertain. The CDR3 loop spans 13 amino acids. In germline, CDR1 is MNHEY, CDR2 SVGEGT. V was clipped by 2 bases and J by 4 bases, with 8 bases between them. CDR3 sequence: CASSYEDGYGYTF. The CDR3 nucleotides read TGTGCCAGCAGTTACGAGGACGGCTATGGCTACACCTTC.